This is a list of T cell receptor beta chains from one sample in a study of shared clonotypes between healthy human individuals. Method: immunoSEQ multiplex PCR; TCRdb's copy keeps in-frame clones and lacks some. The table has about 2 million clones, 95% seen once. Sample: naive CD4+ T cells sorted from blood. These receptors originate from a young man in good health. The CDR3 runs from the conserved cysteine through the conserved F or W. Fields, in order: V gene, D gene, J gene, clone size, CDR3 DNA, CDR3 protein. A D gene is named only where the DNA matches it firmly. Not every row has a clone size; where given, it reads once, few, many or a size class.

>TRBV9|TRBD1|TRBJ2-2|once
TGTGCCAGCAGCGTCACCTTGGGGGACAGGGAAAAAGGGGAGCTGTTTTTT
CASSVTLGDREKGELFF
>TRBV2|-|TRBJ1-2|-
TGTGCCAGCAGTGGACCGGGACAAGATAACTATGGCTACACCTTC
CASSGPGQDNYGYTF
>TRBV2|-|TRBJ1-2|-
TGTGCCAGCAAGAGGGTCGACGGCTACACCTTC
CASKRVDGYTF
>TRBV18|TRBD1|TRBJ1-4|-
TGTGCCAGCTCATCGACAGGGGGCCCTAATGAAAAACTGTTTTTT
CASSSTGGPNEKLFF
>TRBV10-1|TRBD2|TRBJ2-1|-
TGCGCCAGCAGTGGGACTAGCGGGAAAGATGAGCAGTTCTTC
CASSGTSGKDEQFF
>TRBV7-8|-|TRBJ1-4|-
TGTGCCAGCAGCTCCACCGAAAAACTGTTTTTT
CASSSTEKLFF
>TRBV6-1|-|TRBJ2-7|-
TGTGCCAGCAGTGTAGATTGGAGCTCCTACGAGCAGTACTTC
CASSVDWSSYEQYF
>TRBV11-2|TRBD1|TRBJ2-7|-
TGTGCCAGCAGGCCGGGACAGAGCTCCTACGAGCAGTACTTC
CASRPGQSSYEQYF
>TRBV6-6|-|TRBJ2-1|-
TGTGCCAGCAACGAGCGGGCGGCCAATGAGCAGTTCTTC
CASNERAANEQFF
>TRBV6-1|TRBD1|TRBJ1-5|-
TGTGCCAGCAGCAATACAGGGGAGGGTCAGCCCCAGCATTTT
CASSNTGEGQPQHF
>TRBV10-1|-|TRBJ2-2|-
TGCGCCAGCAGTGAGGAAGGCAAGAGCACCGGGGAGCTGTTTTTT
CASSEEGKSTGELFF
>TRBV30|-|TRBJ1-5|-
TGTGCCTGGAGTTTGGGACGGATCTATAGCAATCAGCCCCAGCATTTT
CAWSLGRIYSNQPQHF
>TRBV9|-|TRBJ2-2|-
TGTGCCAGCAGCCCGCAGGGGATTAGCGGGGAGCTGTTTTTT
CASSPQGISGELFF
>TRBV7-8|-|TRBJ2-7|-
TGTGCCAGCACCAAAAAACGGGACATCTCCTACGAGCAGTACTTC
CASTKKRDISYEQYF
>TRBV7-2|-|TRBJ2-7|-
TGTGCCAGCAGCTTAGAACCAGACGAGCAGTACTTC
CASSLEPDEQYF
>TRBV6-6|-|TRBJ2-7|-
TGTGCCAGCACGGACGGGCTCTCCTACGAGCAGTACTTC
CASTDGLSYEQYF
>TRBV18|TRBD2|TRBJ2-3|-
TGTGCCAGCTCAACCCTAGCGGTTGCTAGCACAGATACGCAGTATTTT
CASSTLAVASTDTQYF
>TRBV7-9|-|TRBJ2-5|-
TGTGCCGGGGGCGACTATCAAGAGACCCAGTACTTC
CAGGDYQETQYF
>TRBV18|-|TRBJ1-2|-
TGTGCCAGCTCACCAATTGAAACCGGGTCGGGCTACACCTTC
CASSPIETGSGYTF
>TRBV30|-|TRBJ1-1|-
TGTGCCTGGAGTCCCGAAAAGAACACTGAAGCTTTCTTT
CAWSPEKNTEAFF
>TRBV5-6|-|TRBJ1-4|once
TGTGCCAGCAGCTACCGACAGATTGCAACTAATGAAAAACTGTTTTTT
CASSYRQIATNEKLFF
>TRBV10-3|TRBD2|TRBJ2-7|once
TGTGCCACGACTAGCGGGAGTCCCTCCGAGCAGTACTTC
CATTSGSPSEQYF
>TRBV27|TRBD1|TRBJ1-1|-
TGTGCCAGCAGTTGGGTAGGGGGCTTGACTGAAGCTTTCTTT
CASSWVGGLTEAFF
>TRBV18|-|TRBJ2-5|once
TGTGCCAGCTCACCATGGGGCAAAGAGACCCAGTACTTC
CASSPWGKETQYF
>TRBV7-9|TRBD1|TRBJ2-7|-
TGTGCCAGCAGCTTAGGGAGGGGACAGGGGCGCTACGAGCAGTACTTC
CASSLGRGQGRYEQYF
>TRBV6-1|TRBD1|TRBJ2-7|-
TGTGCCAGCACTCGGACAGGTATCTCCTACGAGCAGTACTTC
CASTRTGISYEQYF
>TRBV5-1|TRBD2|TRBJ2-1|-
TGCGCCAGCAGCTTGGCCGTAGCGGGAGCTTACAATGAGCAGTTCTTC
CASSLAVAGAYNEQFF
>TRBV4-1|-|TRBJ2-7|-
TGCGCCAGCAGCCAAGTCGGCGGCGGAAACTCCTACGAGCAGTACTTC
CASSQVGGGNSYEQYF
>TRBV9|-|TRBJ2-6|-
TGTGCCAGCAGCTCCCAATCTGGGGCCAACGTCCTGACTTTC
CASSSQSGANVLTF
>TRBV18|TRBD1|TRBJ1-2|once
TGTGCCAGCTCTCCCACAGGGGGCTATGGCTACACCTTC
CASSPTGGYGYTF
>TRBV10-3|TRBD2|TRBJ2-7|-
TGTGCCATCAGTGAGTCACTAGCGGGAAGGACCTACGAGCAGTACTTC
CAISESLAGRTYEQYF
>TRBV5-6|-|TRBJ2-7|-
TGTGCCAGCAGCTCCGGGATAGATGGCTCCGAGCAGTACTTC
CASSSGIDGSEQYF
>TRBV5-6|-|TRBJ2-1|-
TGTGCCAGCAGCTACCGCTCCGGGCCCCAGTTCTTC
CASSYRSGPQFF
>TRBV7-3|-|TRBJ2-7|-
TGTGCCAGCAGCTTAAACCCGGGTCCATCCTACGAGCAGTACTTC
CASSLNPGPSYEQYF
>TRBV30|-|TRBJ2-7|-
TGTGCCTGGAGGAGGGCCAAGGGCGAGCAGTACTTC
CAWRRAKGEQYF
>TRBV30|-|TRBJ2-3|-
TGTGCCTGGAGTGAGGGTAGCGGTTATAGCACAGATACGCAGTATTTT
CAWSEGSGYSTDTQYF
>TRBV18|-|TRBJ1-5|-
TGTGCCAGCTCACCAGATCGTCAGCCCAATCAGCCCCAGCATTTT
CASSPDRQPNQPQHF
>TRBV7-9|-|TRBJ2-7|-
TGTGCCAGCAGCACTCGGGACCTGTACGAGCAGTACTTC
CASSTRDLYEQYF
>TRBV5-1|-|TRBJ1-1|-
TGCGCCAGCAGCTTGGTTCAGGGTGGGGAAACTGAAGCTTTCTTT
CASSLVQGGETEAFF
>TRBV7-9|TRBD1|TRBJ2-1|-
TGTGCCAGCAGCCTGACAGGGAATGAGCAGTTCTTC
CASSLTGNEQFF
>TRBV7-9|-|TRBJ2-1|once
TGTGCCAGCAGCTTGACTACGGGAGAGCAGTTCTTC
CASSLTTGEQFF
>TRBV11-2|-|TRBJ2-7|-
TGTGCCAGCAGCTCTGGCTTCTGGGGGGAGCAGTACTTC
CASSSGFWGEQYF
>TRBV6-5|-|TRBJ1-6|-
TGTGCCAGCAGTCATACCCTCTCCTATAATTCACCCCTCCACTTT
CASSHTLSYNSPLHF
>TRBV29-1|-|TRBJ2-2|-
TGCAGCGTCCGAATGCGTCGGGAATCCACCGGGGAGCTGTTTTTT
CSVRMRRESTGELFF
>TRBV18|-|TRBJ1-1|once
TGTGCCAGCTCACCTATCCACGAACTGACTGAAGCTTTCTTT
CASSPIHELTEAFF
>TRBV2|TRBD1|TRBJ2-7|-
TGTGCCAGCAGTGAAAAGACAGGGGTATCCTACGAGCAGTACTTC
CASSEKTGVSYEQYF
>TRBV28|-|TRBJ1-3|-
TGTGCCAGCAGTTTAGGACAGATCCAAGGAAACACCATATATTTT
CASSLGQIQGNTIYF
>TRBV29-1|TRBD1|TRBJ1-1|-
TGCAGCGTTGAGAGCCAGGGGGGCACTGAAGCTTTCTTT
CSVESQGGTEAFF
>TRBV6-5|-|TRBJ1-6|-
TGTGCCAGCAGCCCCATAGAGGTTGGAAATGAGCCCCTCCACTTT
CASSPIEVGNEPLHF
>TRBV7-3|-|TRBJ1-2|-
TGTGCCAGCAGCCTAAACCTTCACCCCGTACTTAACTATGGCTACACCTTC
CASSLNLHPVLNYGYTF
>TRBV6-6|-|TRBJ2-7|-
TGTGCCAGCAGGCGGGAGGGGACAGGCCCCTACGAGCAGTACTTC
CASRREGTGPYEQYF
>TRBV6-6|-|TRBJ2-7|-
TGTGCCAGCAGTTTAGGACTGTACTACGAGCAGTACTTC
CASSLGLYYEQYF
>TRBV6-1|TRBD1|TRBJ2-7|few
TGTGCCAGCACTAGAGCGGGACAGGGCAAAGTATTC
CASTRAGQGKVF
>TRBV6-6|TRBD2|TRBJ2-1|-
TGTGCCAGCAGTCGGACTAGCGGGGATAATGAGCAGTTCTTC
CASSRTSGDNEQFF
>TRBV2|TRBD1|TRBJ2-7|-
TGTGCCAGCACACTGACAGGGGGCATTTACGAGCAGTACTTC
CASTLTGGIYEQYF
>TRBV9|TRBD1|TRBJ1-4|-
TGTGCCAGCAGCGCGGGACAGGGGCTGCGCGAAAAACTGTTTTTT
CASSAGQGLREKLFF
>TRBV18|TRBD2|TRBJ2-7|-
TGTGCCAGCTCACGACTAGCGGGATCCTACGAGCAGTACTTC
CASSRLAGSYEQYF